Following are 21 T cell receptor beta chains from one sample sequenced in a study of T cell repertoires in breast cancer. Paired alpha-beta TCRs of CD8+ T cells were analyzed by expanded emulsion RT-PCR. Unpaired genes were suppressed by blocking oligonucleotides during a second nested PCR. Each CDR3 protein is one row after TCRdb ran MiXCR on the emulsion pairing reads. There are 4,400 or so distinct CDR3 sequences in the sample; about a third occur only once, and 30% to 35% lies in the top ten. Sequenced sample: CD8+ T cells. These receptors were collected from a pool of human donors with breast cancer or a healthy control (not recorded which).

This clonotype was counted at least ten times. CDR3 sequence (DNA): TGTGCCAGCAGCGTAGTCCCCGCGGGAGGGGAGCAGTTCTTC. This translates into CASSVVPAGGEQFF. J is TRBJ2-1 and V is TRBV9; 9 bases fit TRBD2. The ends lost 0 bases at V and 10 bases at J; junction bases unmatched: 5. The germline V gene has CDR1 SGDLS and CDR2 YYNGEE. CDR3 length: 14 amino acids.

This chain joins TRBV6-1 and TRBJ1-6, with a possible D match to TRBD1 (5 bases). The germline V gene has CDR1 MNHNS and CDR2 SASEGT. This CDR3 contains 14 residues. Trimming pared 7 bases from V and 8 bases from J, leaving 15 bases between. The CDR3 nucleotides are TGTGCCAGCACCGACGGGGACTGGGATTCACCCCTCCACTTT. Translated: CASTDGDWDSPLHF.

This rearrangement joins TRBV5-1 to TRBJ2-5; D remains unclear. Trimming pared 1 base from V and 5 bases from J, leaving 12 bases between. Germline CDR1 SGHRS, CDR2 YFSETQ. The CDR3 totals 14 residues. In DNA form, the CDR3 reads TGCGCCAGCAGCTTGTCTCAGGCCGGGGAGACCCAGTACTTC. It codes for CASSLSQAGETQYF. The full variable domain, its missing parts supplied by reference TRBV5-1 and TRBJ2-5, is KAGVTQTPRYLIKTRGQQVTLSCSPISGHRSVSWYQQTPGQGLQFLFEYFSETQRNKGNFPGRFSGRQFSNSRSEMNVSTLELGDSALYLCASSLSQAGETQYFGPGTRLLVL.

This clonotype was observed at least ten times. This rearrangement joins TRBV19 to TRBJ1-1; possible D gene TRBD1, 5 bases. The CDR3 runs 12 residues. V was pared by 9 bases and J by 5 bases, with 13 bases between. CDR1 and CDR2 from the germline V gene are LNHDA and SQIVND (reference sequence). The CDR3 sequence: CASRPRGTEAFF. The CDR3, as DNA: TGTGCCAGCAGGCCGCGGGGGACTGAAGCTTTCTTT.

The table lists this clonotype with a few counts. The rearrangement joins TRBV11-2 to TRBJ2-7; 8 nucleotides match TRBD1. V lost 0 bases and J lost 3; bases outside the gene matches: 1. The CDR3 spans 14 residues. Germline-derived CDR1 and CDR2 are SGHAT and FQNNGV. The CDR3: CASSLDRGLYEQYV. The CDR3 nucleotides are TGTGCCAGCAGCTTAGACAGGGGGCTCTACGAGCAGTACGTC.

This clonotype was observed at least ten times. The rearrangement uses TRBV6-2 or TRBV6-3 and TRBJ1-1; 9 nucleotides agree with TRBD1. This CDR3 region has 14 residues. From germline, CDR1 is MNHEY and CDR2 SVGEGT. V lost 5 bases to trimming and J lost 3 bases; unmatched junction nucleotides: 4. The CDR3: CASSIQGADTEAFF. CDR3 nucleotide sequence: TGTGCCAGCAGTATACAGGGGGCGGACACTGAAGCTTTCTTT.

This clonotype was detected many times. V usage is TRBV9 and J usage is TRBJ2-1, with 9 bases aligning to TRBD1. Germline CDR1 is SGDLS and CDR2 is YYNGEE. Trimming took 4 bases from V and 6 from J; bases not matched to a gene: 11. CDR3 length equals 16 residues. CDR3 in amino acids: CASSRTGTGLGNEQFF. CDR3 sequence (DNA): TGTGCCAGCAGCAGAACCGGGACAGGGCTTGGCAATGAGCAGTTCTTC.

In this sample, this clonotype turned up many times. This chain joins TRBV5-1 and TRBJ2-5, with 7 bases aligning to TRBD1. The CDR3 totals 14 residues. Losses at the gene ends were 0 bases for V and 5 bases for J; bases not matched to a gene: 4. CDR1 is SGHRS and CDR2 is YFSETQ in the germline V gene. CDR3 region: CASSLGQGGETQYF. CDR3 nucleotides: TGCGCCAGCAGCTTGGGACAGGGCGGTGAGACCCAGTACTTC.

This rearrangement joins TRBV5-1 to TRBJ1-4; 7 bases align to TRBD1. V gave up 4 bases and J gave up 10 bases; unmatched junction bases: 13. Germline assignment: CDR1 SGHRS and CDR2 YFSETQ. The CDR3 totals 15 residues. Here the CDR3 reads CASSPLQGSDGKLFF. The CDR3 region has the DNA TGCGCCAGCAGCCCACTACAGGGGAGCGATGGAAAACTGTTTTTT.

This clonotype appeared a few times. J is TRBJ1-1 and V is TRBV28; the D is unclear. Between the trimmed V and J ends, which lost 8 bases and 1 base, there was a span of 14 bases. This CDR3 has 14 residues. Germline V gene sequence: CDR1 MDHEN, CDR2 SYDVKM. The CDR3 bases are TGTGCCAGCGGGAGACCTACGTGGAACACTGAAGCTTTCTTT. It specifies CASGRPTWNTEAFF.

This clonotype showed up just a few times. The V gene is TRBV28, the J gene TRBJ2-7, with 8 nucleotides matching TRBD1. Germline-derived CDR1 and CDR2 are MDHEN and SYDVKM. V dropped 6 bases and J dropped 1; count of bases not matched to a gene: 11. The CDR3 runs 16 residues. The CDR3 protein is CASRPSGQGRSYEQYF. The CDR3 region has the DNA TGTGCCAGCAGACCATCCGGACAGGGTAGATCCTACGAGCAGTACTTC.

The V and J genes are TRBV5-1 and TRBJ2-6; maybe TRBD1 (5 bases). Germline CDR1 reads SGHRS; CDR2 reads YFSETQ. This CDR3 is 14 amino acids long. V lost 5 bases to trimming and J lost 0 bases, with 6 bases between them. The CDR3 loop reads CASRDSSGANVLTF. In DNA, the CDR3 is TGCGCCAGCAGAGACAGCTCTGGGGCCAACGTCCTGACTTTC.

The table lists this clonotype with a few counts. The CDR3 DNA reads as TGTGCCAGCAGTTTCCCAAGGAACACTGAAGCTTTCTTT. This translates into CASSFPRNTEAFF. The rearrangement links TRBV28 to TRBJ1-1; D uncertain. Germline V gene lookup returns CDR1 MDHEN and CDR2 SYDVKM. CDR3 length: 13 residues. With 3 bases removed from V and 1 base from J, the gap between germline ends came to 6 bases.

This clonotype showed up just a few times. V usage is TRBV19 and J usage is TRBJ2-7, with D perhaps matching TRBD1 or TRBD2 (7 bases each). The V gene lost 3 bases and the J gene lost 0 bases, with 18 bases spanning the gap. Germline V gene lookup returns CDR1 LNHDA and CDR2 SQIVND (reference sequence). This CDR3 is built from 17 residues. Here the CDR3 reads CASSMTGRGSFSYEQYF. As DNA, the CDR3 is TGTGCCAGTAGTATGACAGGGAGGGGATCTTTCTCCTACGAGCAGTACTTC.

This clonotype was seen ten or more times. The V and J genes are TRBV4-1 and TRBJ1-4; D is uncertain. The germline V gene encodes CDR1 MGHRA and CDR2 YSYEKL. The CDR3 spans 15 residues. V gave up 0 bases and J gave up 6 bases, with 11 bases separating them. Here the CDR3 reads CASSQERQVDEKLFF. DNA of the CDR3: TGCGCCAGCAGCCAAGAGCGGCAGGTGGATGAAAAACTGTTTTTT.

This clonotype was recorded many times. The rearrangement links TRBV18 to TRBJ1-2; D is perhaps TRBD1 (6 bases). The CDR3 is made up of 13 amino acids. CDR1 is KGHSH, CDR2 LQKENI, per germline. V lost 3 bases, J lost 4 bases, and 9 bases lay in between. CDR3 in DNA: TGTGCCAGCTCACCGACAGGCGGCTATGGCTACACCTTC. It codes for CASSPTGGYGYTF. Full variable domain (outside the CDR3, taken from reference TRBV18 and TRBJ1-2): NAGVMQNPRHLVRRRGQEARLRCSPMKGHSHVYWYRQLPEEGLKFMVYLQKENIIDESGMPKERFSAEFPKEGPSILRIQQVVRGDSAAYFCASSPTGGYGYTFGSGTRLTVV.

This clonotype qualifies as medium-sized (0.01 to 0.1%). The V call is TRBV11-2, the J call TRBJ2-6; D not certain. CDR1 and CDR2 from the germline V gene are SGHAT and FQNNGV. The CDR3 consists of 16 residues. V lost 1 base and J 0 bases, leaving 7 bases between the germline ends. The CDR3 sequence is CASSLGYSSGANVLTF. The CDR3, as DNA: TGTGCCAGCAGCTTAGGCTACAGCTCTGGGGCCAACGTCCTGACTTTC.

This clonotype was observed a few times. The CDR3 reads CSVEGDSASGANVLTF. As DNA, the CDR3 is TGCAGCGTTGAGGGGGACAGCGCCTCTGGGGCCAACGTCCTGACTTTC. This sequence joins TRBV29-1 and TRBJ2-6; 7 bases map to TRBD1. The CDR3 runs to 16 residues. The trim removed 3 bases at V and 0 bases at J, leaving 5 bases unmatched. Germline V gives CDR1 SQVTM, CDR2 ANQGSEA. Drawing the rest from reference TRBV29-1 and TRBJ2-6, the complete variable domain is SAVISQKPSRDICQRGTSLTIQCQVDSQVTMMFWYRQQPGQSLTLIATANQGSEATYESGFVIDKFPISRPNLTFSTLTVSNMSPEDSSIYLCSVEGDSASGANVLTFGAGSRLTVL.

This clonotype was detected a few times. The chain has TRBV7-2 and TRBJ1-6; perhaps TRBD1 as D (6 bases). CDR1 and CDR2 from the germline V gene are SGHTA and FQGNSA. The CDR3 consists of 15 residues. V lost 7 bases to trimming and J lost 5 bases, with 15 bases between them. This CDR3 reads CASTRGQSNNSPLHF. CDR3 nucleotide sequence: TGTGCCAGCACCCGGGGACAAAGCAATAATTCACCCCTCCACTTT.

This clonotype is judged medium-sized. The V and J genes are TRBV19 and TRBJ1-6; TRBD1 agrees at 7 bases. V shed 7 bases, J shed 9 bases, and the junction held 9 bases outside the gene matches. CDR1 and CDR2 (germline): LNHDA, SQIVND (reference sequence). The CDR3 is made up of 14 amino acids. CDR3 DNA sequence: TGTGCCAGTAAGCCGGACAGGCCGGGTTCACCCCTCCACTTT. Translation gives CASKPDRPGSPLHF.

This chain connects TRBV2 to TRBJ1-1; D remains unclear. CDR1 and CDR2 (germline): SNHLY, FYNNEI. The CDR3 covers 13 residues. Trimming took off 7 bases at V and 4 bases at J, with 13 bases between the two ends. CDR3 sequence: CASISSPGTEAFF. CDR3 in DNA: TGTGCCAGCATTTCCTCGCCGGGCACTGAAGCTTTCTTT.